Reported below is one TCR beta chain. The entry originates in a study of TIL therapy for anti-PD-1-resistant metastatic lung cancer. Study-wide context: Patients then received nivolumab; progressors got lymphodepletion, TIL and IL-2. Most patients had lung adenocarcinoma. Tumors carried a median roughly 1.5 non-synonymous mutations per megabase.

The CDR3 consists of 24 residues. Per germline, CDR1 SGHRS and CDR2 YFSETQ. The J segment lost 3 bases and the V segment lost 0 bases, leaving 22 bases of the junction unmatched. The immunoSEQ assay was v3. Libraries were sequenced to 1.5 million to 2 million read pairs (survey) or roughly 4.5-6 million (deep). The assay was immunoSEQ multiplex PCR, and TCRdb's table has in-frame clones only and misses some. Among approximately 30,000 clones listed, 74% were seen once. Time point given: pre-treatment sample, taken before nivolumab and TIL therapy. The chain is built from TRBV5-1 and TRBJ2-3; 16 nucleotides match TRBD2. The receptor's source is a woman aged 30-79 years with non-small cell lung cancer. The source was blood, collected at baseline. CDR3 sequence: CASSLGTGGFGTSGREAVTDTQYF. The CDR3 DNA sequence: TGCGCCAGCAGCTTGGGGACAGGGGGTTTTGGGACTAGCGGGAGGGAGGCCGTTACAGATACGCAGTATTTT.